The 23 T cell receptor beta chains below come from one sample, sequenced in a study of blood T cell repertoires in COVID-19. Produced via immunoSEQ multiplex PCR; TCRdb's table is partial and in-frame only. The table records under 250,000 clones, approximately 85% of them present only once. Sequencing was carried out using peripheral blood. The receptors originated from a woman older than 75 with COVID-19, enrolled during active disease.

This chain connects TRBV18 to TRBJ2-7; possible D gene TRBD2, 6 bases. Trimming took off 3 bases at V and 3 bases at J, with 15 bases between the two ends. The CDR3 length is 15 residues. The germline CDR1 and CDR2 sequences are KGHSH and LQKENI. CDR3 sequence: CASSPAGGRNYEQYV. The CDR3 DNA reads as TGTGCCAGCTCACCGGCCGGGGGTCGAAACTACGAGCAGTACGTC.

The rearrangement links TRBV24-1 to TRBJ2-1; TRBD2 might be the D (5 bases). Trimming pared 6 bases from V and 2 bases from J, leaving 10 bases between. CDR1 and CDR2 (germline): KGHDR, SFDVKD. CDR3 length: 14 residues. CDR3 sequence reads: CATSPPGTYNEQFF. The CDR3 region has the DNA TGTGCCACCAGTCCTCCGGGGACCTACAATGAGCAGTTCTTC.

V usage is TRBV7-8 and J usage is TRBJ2-7; TRBD1 might be the D (6 bases). V shed 5 bases and J shed 4 bases, with 21 bases lying between them. Germline lookup yields CDR1 SGHVS and CDR2 FQNEAQ. This CDR3 has 16 residues. Written as DNA, the CDR3 is TGTGCCAGCAGCCCGCGTACAGGGAGAGGGGAATACGAGCAGTACTTC. Protein sequence: CASSPRTGRGEYEQYF.

This CDR3 is CASSYSQGSTEAFF. CDR3 DNA: TGTGCCAGCAGTTACTCTCAGGGGAGCACTGAAGCTTTCTTT. This rearrangement joins TRBV6-5 to TRBJ1-1, with D tentatively TRBD1 (6 bases). V was cut by 0 bases and J by 4 bases, with 9 bases left in between. CDR3 size: 14 residues. Germline assignment: CDR1 MNHEY and CDR2 SVGAGI.

This chain links TRBV9 with TRBJ2-5; 10 positions agree with TRBD2. Germline V gene sequence: CDR1 SGDLS, CDR2 YYNGEE. The V gene end was trimmed by 3 bases and the J gene end by 7 bases; junction bases not matched to a gene: 12. This CDR3 is built from 16 residues. The CDR3 DNA follows: TGTGCCAGCAGCGCAGACCCGGGACTAGCGACGGTGACCCAGTACTTC. Encoded protein: CASSADPGLATVTQYF.

CDR3 sequence reads: CASNPTGGGQPQHF. DNA of the CDR3: TGTGCCAGCAACCCCACAGGGGGAGGACAGCCCCAGCATTTT. V gene TRBV6-5 combines with J gene TRBJ1-5; TRBD1 matches at 8 bases. Germline trimming cut 7 bases from V and 7 bases from J; bases unmatched to any gene: 9. The length of the CDR3 is 14 residues. Germline CDR1 MNHEY, CDR2 SVGAGI.

This chain connects TRBV7-2 to TRBJ2-1, with unresolved D. The CDR3 consists of 14 residues. CDR1 and CDR2 (germline): SGHTA, FQGNSA. V was clipped by 4 bases and J by 3 bases, with 10 bases between them. CDR3 sequence reads: CASSWAGSYNEQFF. CDR3 bases: TGTGCCAGCAGCTGGGCTGGTAGCTACAATGAGCAGTTCTTC.

CDR3 sequence: CASSPGLGPLNTGELFF. The CDR3 coding sequence is TGTGCCAGCAGCCCGGGACTAGGCCCCCTGAACACCGGGGAGCTGTTTTTT. The chain recombines TRBV9 with TRBJ2-2; TRBD2 matches at 8 bases. The germline V gene encodes CDR1 SGDLS and CDR2 YYNGEE. The CDR3 spans 17 residues. The trim removed 4 bases at V and 1 base at J, leaving 9 bases unmatched. Together with reference TRBV9 and TRBJ2-2, the CDR3 gives the full variable domain: DSGVTQTPKHLITATGQRVTLRCSPRSGDLSVYWYQQSLDQGLQFLIQYYNGEERAKGNILERFSAQQFPDLHSELNLSSLELGDSALYFCASSPGLGPLNTGELFFGEGSRLTVL.

The chain carries TRBV5-1 and TRBJ1-2, with 7 bases fitting TRBD1. CDR3 length equals 13 residues. V dropped 3 bases and J dropped 5; count of bases not matched to a gene: 4. Germline CDR1 and CDR2: SGHRS and YFSETQ. The CDR3 coding sequence is TGCGCCAGCAGCTCCGACAGGGAGTATGGCTACACCTTC. Amino acid sequence: CASSSDREYGYTF.

The gene calls are TRBV28 and TRBJ1-1, with D unresolved. CDR1 MDHEN and CDR2 SYDVKM come from the germline V gene. CDR3 length equals 11 residues. Trimming cost V 1 base and J 7 bases, with 4 bases left between them. CDR3 in amino acids: CASSLFSEAFF. CDR3 nucleotides: TGTGCCAGCAGTTTATTCAGTGAAGCTTTCTTT. Combining the CDR3 with reference TRBV28 and TRBJ1-1 gives the whole variable domain DVKVTQSSRYLVKRTGEKVFLECVQDMDHENMFWYRQDPGLGLRLIYFSYDVKMKEKGDIPEGYSVSREKKERFSLILESASTNQTSMYLCASSLFSEAFFGQGTRLTVV.

V and J are TRBV7-2 and TRBJ1-3; TRBD1 is a possible D gene (5 bases). CDR1 and CDR2 (germline): SGHTA, FQGNSA. The CDR3 extends over 15 amino acids. V dropped 5 bases and J dropped 0 bases, with 11 bases sitting between them. As DNA, the CDR3 is TGTGCCAGCAGCCCGGGGGGAGCCTCTGGAAACACCATATATTTT. As protein: CASSPGGASGNTIYF.

The V call is TRBV19, the J call TRBJ1-6; D unresolved. The ends were cut back, 5 bases at V and 12 bases at J, with 20 bases in the middle. Looked up from germline, CDR1 is LNHDA and CDR2 is SQIVND (reference sequence). This CDR3 spans 15 amino acids. The CDR3 here is CASSALGGLSGPLHF. For the CDR3, the DNA is TGTGCCAGTAGTGCTCTAGGCGGACTAAGCGGACCCCTCCACTTT. The full variable domain, completed using reference TRBV19 and TRBJ1-6, is DGGITQSPKYLFRKEGQNVTLSCEQNLNHDAMYWYRQDPGQGLRLIYYSQIVNDFQKGDIAEGYSVSREKKESFPLTVTSAQKNPTAFYLCASSALGGLSGPLHFGNGTRLTVT.

This chain connects TRBV4-2 to TRBJ2-3; 8 bases are a match to TRBD2. This CDR3 is built from 17 residues. V was clipped by 0 bases and J by 1 base; unmatched bases: 6. Per the germline V gene, CDR1 is LGHNA and CDR2 is YNFKEQ. The CDR3 DNA follows: TGTGCCAGCAGCCAAGATGTGGCGGGGGGCGGCACAGATACGCAGTATTTT. Protein: CASSQDVAGGGTDTQYF.

The chain recombines TRBV7-2 with TRBJ2-3; D possibly corresponds to TRBD2 (6 bases). Germline V CDR1 and CDR2: SGHTA, FQGNSA. CDR3 length equals 12 residues. Trimming removed 5 bases at V and 7 bases at J, with 10 bases between. Here the CDR3 DNA reads TGTGCCAGCAGCATTAGCGGTTATACGCAGTATTTT. It encodes CASSISGYTQYF.

This clone came up once. The chain uses TRBV28 and TRBJ2-3, with TRBD1 matching over 8 bases. V dropped 1 base and J dropped 7; count of bases not matched to a gene: 13. CDR1 is MDHEN and CDR2 is SYDVKM in the germline V gene. The CDR3 is 17 residues long. The CDR3 DNA follows: TGTGCCAGCAGTTTATTTGGTCGGCCAGGGGGCGAAAATACGCAGTATTTT. The encoded protein is CASSLFGRPGGENTQYF.

This chain connects TRBV3-1 (or the pseudogene TRBV3-2) to TRBJ1-2, with a weak D call TRBD1 (5 bases). The CDR3 extends over 15 amino acids. Germline V gene data show CDR1 as LGHDT and CDR2 as YNNKEL (reference sequence). Trimming pared 4 bases from V and 4 bases from J, leaving 16 bases between. DNA for the CDR3: TGTGCCAGCAGCCCCTCTCATCAGGGCGGCTATGGCTACACCTTC. It is translated as CASSPSHQGGYGYTF.

The table lists this clone with a count of one. V gene TRBV4-1 combines with J gene TRBJ1-4, with 12 bases matching TRBD1. Germline V gene lookup returns CDR1 MGHRA and CDR2 YSYEKL. This CDR3 spans 20 amino acids. V dropped 3 bases and J dropped 7; count of bases not matched to a gene: 18. The CDR3 loop is CASSHQSPGTGGEGGEKLFF. The DNA for the CDR3 is TGCGCCAGCAGCCACCAAAGTCCCGGGACAGGGGGCGAAGGCGGTGAAAAACTGTTTTTT.

This clone came up once. The J gene is TRBJ1-1, the V gene TRBV2; possibly TRBD1 for D (5 bases). Per the germline V gene, CDR1 is SNHLY and CDR2 is FYNNEI. V dropped 8 bases and J dropped 1 base, with 14 bases sitting between them. CDR3 length: 14 amino acids. CDR3 region: CASLPTTGNTEAFF. The CDR3 region has the DNA TGTGCCAGCCTTCCCACTACAGGGAACACTGAAGCTTTCTTT.

The chain employs TRBV10-3 and TRBJ1-1; the match to TRBD1 covers 8 bases. This CDR3 has 14 residues. J gave up 4 bases and V 6 bases, and 7 bases lay outside the gene matches. Germline values: CDR1 ENHRY, CDR2 SYGVKD. The DNA of the CDR3 is TGTGCCATCAGCCTCTCCGACAGGGGCACTGAAGCTTTCTTT. It translates to CAISLSDRGTEAFF.

The genes are TRBV4-1 and TRBJ1-5; maybe TRBD1 (5 bases). The CDR3 has 14 amino acids. V shed 1 base and J shed 7 bases, with 11 bases lying between them. Germline V CDR1 and CDR2: MGHRA, YSYEKL. The CDR3 nucleotides are TGCGCCAGCAGCCAAGCACAGGTTCCCCAGCCCCAGCATTTT. As protein: CASSQAQVPQPQHF.

This sequence joins TRBV20-1 and TRBJ2-7; the D is unclear. The germline CDR1 and CDR2 sequences are DFQATT and SNEGSKA (reference sequence). This CDR3 contains 11 residues. Between the trimmed V and J ends, which lost 5 bases and 2 bases, there was a span of 7 bases. CDR3 amino acids: CSADDTYEQYF. The CDR3 region has the DNA TGCAGTGCTGACGACACCTACGAGCAGTACTTC.

The chain employs TRBV7-2 and TRBJ2-2; 11 nucleotides align to TRBD1. The CDR3 loop spans 15 amino acids. Germline loops: CDR1 SGHTA, CDR2 FQGNSA. V was pared by 6 bases and J by 5 bases, with 5 bases of the junction left unmatched. The DNA for the CDR3 is TGTGCCAGCAGTACCGGGACAGGGGGTACCGGGGAGCTGTTTTTT. Its translation is CASSTGTGGTGELFF.

This rearrangement joins TRBV5-1 to TRBJ1-1, with D perhaps matching TRBD1 (6 bases). The germline V and J ends were trimmed by 1 base and 1 base, with 11 bases remaining between them. CDR1 and CDR2 from the germline V gene are SGHRS and YFSETQ. The CDR3 runs to 15 residues. CDR3 DNA: TGCGCCAGCAGCTTGACTCAGGGGAGGAACACTGAAGCTTTCTTT. Encoded protein: CASSLTQGRNTEAFF.